This T cell receptor beta chain was sequenced in a study of T cell responses to AZD1222 COVID-19 vaccine. The wider study: Pooling covered second doses at about 4 or about 12 weeks.

In the case of this clone: Antigen unknown.

Study outcomes and limitations: Only a handful of individuals given AZD1222 were seropositive at baseline. White British people made up most donors, females outnumbered males, and clonal diversity was possibly underestimated.

Assay used: immunoSEQ multiplex PCR; TCRdb lists only in-frame clones, some missing. The sample carries roughly 190,000 clones, approximately 95% recorded once. CDR1 and CDR2 (germline): MNHEY, SMNVEV (reference sequence). This CDR3 has 17 residues. With V trimmed by 5 bases and J by 3 bases, 9 bases remained unmatched. The specimen was peripheral blood, collected on day 0 of AZD1222 vaccination. The chain combines TRBV27 with TRBJ1-5, with 11 bases matching TRBD1. This receptor was taken from an adult in good health. The CDR3 region is CASSKKGQGADNQPQHF. The DNA of the CDR3 is TGTGCCAGCAGTAAGAAAGGACAGGGGGCAGACAATCAGCCCCAGCATTTT.